A selection of T cell receptor beta chains follows, all from one sample in a study of cytomegalovirus exposure and HLA in healthy donors. Clones were sequenced by immunoSEQ multiplex PCR, and TCRdb holds only the in-frame ones, with some missing. The sample holds 250,000 to 350,000 clones; 88% are singletons and the top ten take approximately 0.9%. Sequenced: PBMCs. These receptors all come from a man younger than 45 in good health and CMV-seronegative. Each CDR3 is given with its conserved first and last residue. The order of the fields is D gene, CDR3 length, J gene, V gene, clone size, CDR3 protein, CDR3 DNA. A D gene is named only where the DNA matches it firmly. Size is omitted from some rows. Given values are once, few, many or a class for expanded clones.

TRBD1 | 15 | TRBJ2-1 | TRBV7-2 | . | CASSRESTGGFEQFF | TGTGCCAGCAGCAGAGAGAGCACAGGGGGCTTTGAGCAGTTCTTC
. | 15 | TRBJ1-3 | TRBV29-1 | . | CSAHVGTTGGNTIYF | TGCAGCGCCCACGTGGGGACTACCGGCGGAAACACCATATATTTT
TRBD2 | 15 | TRBJ2-7 | TRBV27 | . | CASTPTGAGENEQYF | TGTGCCAGCACCCCTACTGGAGCGGGGGAAAATGAGCAGTACTTC
TRBD2 | 17 | TRBJ2-5 | TRBV25-1 | . | CASSRTSGGAKSETQYF | TGTGCCAGCAGCCGGACTAGCGGGGGGGCCAAGTCAGAGACCCAGTACTTC
TRBD1 | 15 | TRBJ2-1 | TRBV5-1 | . | CASSPTGRLYNEQFF | TGCGCCAGCAGCCCGACAGGGCGTCTTTACAATGAGCAGTTCTTC
. | 14 | TRBJ2-7 | TRBV7-6 | . | CASSLQGGSYEQYF | TGTGCCAGCAGCCTCCAGGGAGGCTCCTACGAGCAGTACTTC
. | 11 | TRBJ1-3 | TRBV18 | . | CASSPHDTIYF | TGTGCCAGCTCACCCCATGACACCATATATTTT
. | 15 | TRBJ2-2 | TRBV7-8 | . | CASSLIRVNTGELFF | TGTGCCAGCAGCTTAATCAGGGTGAACACCGGGGAGCTGTTTTTT
TRBD1 | 15 | TRBJ1-5 | TRBV9 | . | CASSTTGDSNQPQHF | TGTGCCAGCAGTACCACAGGGGACAGCAATCAGCCCCAGCATTTT
. | 14 | TRBJ2-7 | TRBV5-6 | . | CASSFGDFSYEQYF | TGTGCCAGCAGCTTCGGGGATTTCTCCTACGAGCAGTACTTC
TRBD2 | 18 | TRBJ2-3 | TRBV4-2 | . | CASSQETGGGWFTDTQYF | TGTGCCAGCAGCCAAGAAACCGGGGGGGGCTGGTTTACAGATACGCAGTATTTT
TRBD1 | 14 | TRBJ1-5 | TRBV18 | . | CASSPDRGGQPQHF | TGTGCCAGCTCTCCCGACAGGGGAGGTCAGCCCCAGCATTTT
TRBD1 | 16 | TRBJ2-5 | TRBV15 | . | CATSRYRDRYQETQYF | TGTGCCACCAGCCGCTACCGGGACAGATACCAAGAGACCCAGTACTTC
. | 13 | TRBJ2-7 | TRBV18 | . | CASSLGGESEQYF | TGTGCCAGCTCATTAGGGGGGGAGAGCGAGCAGTACTTC
. | 15 | TRBJ1-3 | TRBV11-2 | . | CASSQWQFSGNTIYF | TGTGCCAGCAGCCAGTGGCAATTCTCTGGAAACACCATATATTTT
TRBD2 | 17 | TRBJ2-2 | TRBV7-9 | . | CASSPRTSALNTGELFF | TGTGCCAGCAGCCCCCGGACTAGCGCTCTGAACACCGGGGAGCTGTTTTTT
TRBD1 | 17 | TRBJ2-7 | TRBV6-1 | . | CASSEADRGPFLWEQYF | TGTGCCAGCAGTGAAGCCGACAGGGGACCATTTCTTTGGGAGCAGTACTTC
. | 15 | TRBJ1-3 | TRBV14 | . | CASSQDNFSGNTIYF | TGTGCCAGCAGCCAAGATAACTTCTCTGGAAACACCATATATTTT
. | 14 | TRBJ2-7 | TRBV10-3 | . | CAISPRDGTYEQYF | TGTGCCATCAGCCCGCGGGACGGAACTTACGAGCAGTACTTC
. | 12 | TRBJ2-1 | TRBV7-9 | . | CASSLISSEQFF | TGTGCCAGCAGCTTAATTTCTAGTGAGCAGTTCTTC
TRBD1 | 15 | TRBJ2-1 | TRBV7-6 | . | CASSSGQGHYNEQFF | TGTGCCAGCAGCTCCGGACAGGGTCACTACAATGAGCAGTTCTTC
TRBD1 | 15 | TRBJ1-5 | TRBV5-1 | . | CASSWTGESNQPQHF | TGCGCCAGCAGCTGGACAGGGGAGAGCAATCAGCCCCAGCATTTT
TRBD2 | 14 | TRBJ2-2 | TRBV18 | . | CASSPSGGLGELFF | TGTGCCAGCTCACCTAGCGGGGGACTCGGGGAGCTGTTTTTT
. | 14 | TRBJ1-5 | TRBV2 | . | CASKRDFTNQPQHF | TGTGCCAGCAAGAGGGACTTTACCAATCAGCCCCAGCATTTT
TRBD1 | 16 | TRBJ1-2 | TRBV15 | . | CATSSLGTGRARGYTF | TGTGCCACCAGCTCCCTAGGGACAGGGCGGGCGAGAGGCTACACCTTC
TRBD1 | 16 | TRBJ1-5 | TRBV19 | . | CASSPQTGLSNQPQHF | TGTGCCAGTAGTCCTCAGACAGGGTTGAGCAATCAGCCCCAGCATTTT
. | 13 | TRBJ2-4 | TRBV25-1 | . | CASRASGFSTQYF | TGTGCCAGCAGGGCCAGCGGGTTCTCGACTCAGTACTTC
. | 14 | TRBJ1-4 | TRBV15 | once | CATSRNLPHEKLFF | TGTGCCACCAGCAGAAATCTCCCTCATGAAAAACTGTTTTTT
TRBD1 | 16 | TRBJ1-1 | TRBV18 | . | CASSPLLTGAGTEAFF | TGTGCCAGCTCACCACTGCTGACAGGGGCGGGGACTGAAGCTTTCTTT